This paragraph reports one TCR beta chain. This entry belongs to a study of Ad26.COV2.S vaccination and SARS-CoV-2 variants. On the study more broadly: Ad26.COV2.S arm of COV1001 included the donor. Recipients of Ad26.COV2.S got it intramuscularly, once or twice 56 days apart.

The table came from immunoSEQ multiplex PCR; TCRdb's copy has only in-frame clones and leaves some out. The sample consists of about 400,000 clones, 75% to 90% of them appearing once. The treatment is: about 20 received Ad26.COV2.S at low or high dose, single or two shots; roughly 5 received placebo; per-sample allocation not given. The samples were gathered on day 63 after the first injection of vaccine or placebo. A Boston adult aged 18-55 years was the donor. Germline CDR1 is SNHLY and CDR2 is FYNNEI. The germline V and J ends were trimmed by 0 bases and 4 bases, with 3 bases remaining between them. CDR3 length equals 12 residues.

The V and J genes are TRBV2 and TRBJ2-5; D uncertain. The clonotype was recovered from a person between 18 and 59 years old who received the Ad26.COV2.S COVID-19 vaccine or a placebo. The starting material was peripheral blood, obtained in a trial of Ad26.COV2.S vaccine versus placebo. CDR3 sequence (DNA): TGTGCCAGCAGTGAAGCATCAGAGACCCAGTACTTC. It codes for CASSEASETQYF.